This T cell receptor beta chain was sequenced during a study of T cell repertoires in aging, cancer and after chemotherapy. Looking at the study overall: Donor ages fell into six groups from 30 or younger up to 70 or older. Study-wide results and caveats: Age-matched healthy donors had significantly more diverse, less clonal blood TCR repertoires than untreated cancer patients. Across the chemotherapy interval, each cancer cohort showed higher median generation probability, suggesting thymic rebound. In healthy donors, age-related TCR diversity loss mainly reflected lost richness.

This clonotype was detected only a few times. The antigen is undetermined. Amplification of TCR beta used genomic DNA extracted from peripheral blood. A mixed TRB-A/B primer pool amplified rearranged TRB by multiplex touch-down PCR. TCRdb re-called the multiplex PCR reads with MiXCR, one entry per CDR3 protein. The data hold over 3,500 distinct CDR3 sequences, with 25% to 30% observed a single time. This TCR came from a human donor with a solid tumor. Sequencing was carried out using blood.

CDR3 sequence: CASSEARGRDTEAFF. The DNA for the CDR3 is TGTGCCAGCAGTGAAGCGCGGGGTAGGGACACTGAAGCTTTCTTT. V is TRBV6-1 and J is TRBJ1-1; D call uncertain. V was clipped by 0 bases and J by 3 bases, with 11 bases between them. This CDR3 has 15 amino acids. CDR1 and CDR2 from the germline V gene are MNHNS and SASEGT.